These 32 T cell receptor beta chains originate from one sample sequenced in a study of blood T cell repertoires in COVID-19. Clones were read by immunoSEQ multiplex PCR, and TCRdb kept only the in-frame ones, dropping some. The sample has about 480,000 clones; around 85% are singletons. Material for sequencing was PBMCs or T cells enriched from blood (not recorded which). Receptors originate from a woman aged 55 to 70 who had recovered from COVID-19.

The rearrangement links TRBV5-6 to TRBJ1-4; possible D gene TRBD1, 5 bases. This CDR3 is built from 17 residues. From germline, CDR1 is SGHDT and CDR2 YYEEEE. Trimming removed 0 bases from V and 0 bases from J, with 12 bases in between. The CDR3, as DNA: TGTGCCAGCAGCTTGGCCTGGCAGGGTGCAACTAATGAAAAACTGTTTTTT. Translating gives CASSLAWQGATNEKLFF. Using reference TRBV5-6 and TRBJ1-4 for the parts outside the CDR3, the full variable domain is DAGVTQSPTHLIKTRGQQVTLRCSPKSGHDTVSWYQQALGQGPQFIFQYYEEEERQRGNFPDRFSGHQFPNYSSELNVNALLLGDSALYLCASSLAWQGATNEKLFFGSGTQLSVL.

The chain is built from TRBV11-2 and TRBJ2-3, with TRBD2 identical over 9 bases. Germline CDR1 is SGHAT and CDR2 is FQNNGV. V lost 8 bases and J lost 4; bases outside the gene matches: 13. CDR3 length equals 16 residues. The CDR3 region has the DNA TGTGCCAGCTTGATCCGGCGGGGGGGCTGGGCAGATACGCAGTATTTT. It yields the protein CASLIRRGGWADTQYF. Full variable domain (outside the CDR3, taken from reference TRBV11-2 and TRBJ2-3): EAGVAQSPRYKIIEKRQSVAFWCNPISGHATLYWYQQILGQGPKLLIQFQNNGVVDDSQLPKDRFSAERLKGVDSTLKIQPAKLEDSAVYLCASLIRRGGWADTQYFGPGTRLTVL.

As to this clone: Lacking the conserved final phenylalanine or tryptophan, this CDR3 likely reflects a read error. This chain uses TRBV2 with TRBJ1-5, with D perhaps TRBD1 (5 bases). The CDR3 runs to 15 residues. CDR1 SNHLY and CDR2 FYNNEI come from the germline V gene. DNA for the CDR3: TGCGCCAGCAGTTCCCCTGTACAGGCTAATCAGCCCCAGCATCTT. Translation: CASSSPVQANQPQHL.

The chain joins TRBV3-1 (or the pseudogene TRBV3-2) to TRBJ2-3; D might be TRBD2 (5 bases). Trimming stripped 4 bases from V and 3 bases from J, with 11 bases between. The CDR3 is 14 residues long. CDR1 is LGHDT, CDR2 YNNKEL, per germline (reference sequence). The CDR3 region has the DNA TGTGCCAGCAGCCGGGCACTAGGGACAGATACGCAGTATTTT. This codes for CASSRALGTDTQYF.

The DNA for the CDR3 is TGTGCCAGCAGCTTAGGTTCTAGCGGGTACGAGCAGTACGTC. It translates to CASSLGSSGYEQYV. The chain is built from TRBV7-8 and TRBJ2-7, with 8 bases fitting TRBD2. This CDR3 comprises 14 residues. The junction had 3 bases not matched to a gene; V was cut back by 1 base and J by 4 bases. The V gene's germline CDR1 is SGHVS and CDR2 FQNEAQ.

V is TRBV6-5 and J is TRBJ1-2; D may be TRBD1 (6 bases). With 6 bases removed from V and 1 base from J, the gap between germline ends came to 15 bases. This CDR3 is 15 amino acids long. Looked up from germline, CDR1 is MNHEY and CDR2 is SVGAGI. The CDR3 DNA reads TGTGCCAGCAGCCTAGGGACATCTGGTAACTATGGCTACACCTTC. Its translation: CASSLGTSGNYGYTF.

This chain links TRBV12-3 or TRBV12-4 with TRBJ1-2; D is undetermined. V lost 3 bases to trimming and J lost 4 bases, with 6 bases between them. There are 12 residues in the CDR3. CDR3 amino acids: CASSFQFYGYTF. DNA for the CDR3: TGTGCCAGCAGTTTCCAGTTCTATGGCTACACCTTC.

J is TRBJ2-7 and V is TRBV14; D may be TRBD1 (6 bases). CDR1 SGHDN and CDR2 FVKESK come from the germline V gene. V was clipped by 3 bases and J by 3 bases, with 15 bases between them. This CDR3 has 15 residues. The CDR3 nucleotides are TGTGCCAGCAGCCATAGCCGTACAGGGTTCTACGAGCAGTACGTC. Translated, it gives CASSHSRTGFYEQYV.

The chain couples TRBV7-2 to TRBJ1-6, with D possibly being TRBD1 (6 bases). Trimming shortened V by 5 bases and J by 12 bases, and 14 bases separated the two germline ends. The length of the CDR3 is 13 residues. Germline V gene data show CDR1 as SGHTA and CDR2 as FQGNSA. The CDR3 bases are TGTGCCAGCAGCACAGGGCGAGAGAAACCCCTCCACTTT. This gives the protein CASSTGREKPLHF. The full variable domain, completed using reference TRBV7-2 and TRBJ1-6, is GAGVSQSPSNKVTEKGKDVELRCDPISGHTALYWYRQSLGQGLEFLIYFQGNSAPDKSGLPSDRFSAERTGGSVSTLTIQRTQQEDSAVYLCASSTGREKPLHFGNGTRLTVT.

The chain employs TRBV5-1 and TRBJ2-7, with 11 bases matching TRBD1. The germline V gene encodes CDR1 SGHRS and CDR2 YFSETQ. The CDR3 runs to 15 residues. Trimming cost V 4 bases and J 2 bases; bases outside gene matches: 5. CDR3 in DNA: TGCGCCAGCAGCGATCCGGGACAGGGGGCCTACGAGCAGTACGTC. This codes for CASSDPGQGAYEQYV.

V and J are TRBV10-3 and TRBJ1-2; 9 bases map to TRBD1. The CDR3 loop spans 15 amino acids. The trim removed 3 bases at V and 4 bases at J, leaving 6 bases unmatched. Germline CDR1 reads ENHRY; CDR2 reads SYGVKD. The CDR3 protein is CAISDPLGQGYGYTF. Written as DNA, the CDR3 is TGTGCCATCAGTGACCCCCTGGGACAGGGCTATGGCTACACCTTC.

This clone is a singleton in its sample. V gene TRBV18 combines with J gene TRBJ1-3; weak D call: TRBD1 (5 bases). CDR1 and CDR2 (germline): KGHSH, LQKENI. V lost 3 bases to trimming and J lost 4 bases, with 16 bases between them. This CDR3 contains 16 residues. The CDR3 DNA sequence: TGTGCCAGCTCACCTTACGCCCAGGGTCTCGGAAACACCATATATTTT. Residues: CASSPYAQGLGNTIYF.

The chain combines TRBV6-5 with TRBJ1-3; 10 positions match TRBD1. The germline gives CDR1 MNHEY, CDR2 SVGAGI. The CDR3 extends over 15 amino acids. J was trimmed by 7 bases and V by 0 bases; bases with no gene match: 3. The CDR3 region is CASSYSGQGQNTIYF. The CDR3, as DNA: TGTGCCAGCAGTTACTCGGGACAGGGGCAGAACACCATATATTTT.

This chain links TRBV5-1 with TRBJ1-6; 7 bases are a match to TRBD1. Germline V gene sequence: CDR1 SGHRS, CDR2 YFSETQ. CDR3 length: 15 amino acids. Trimming took 1 base from V and 5 from J; bases not matched to a gene: 3. The chain's CDR3 is CASSLRDSDNSPLHF. The CDR3 region has the DNA TGCGCCAGCAGCTTGCGGGACAGTGATAATTCACCCCTCCACTTT.

This chain uses TRBV11-3 with TRBJ2-5; 8 bases line up with TRBD1. V trimming: 5 bases; J trimming: 5 bases; junction bases outside the gene matches: 7. Germline assignment: CDR1 SGHNT and CDR2 YENEEA. This CDR3 has 14 amino acids. CDR3 residues: CASSQGAQWETQYF. The CDR3 region has the DNA TGTGCCAGCAGCCAGGGGGCACAGTGGGAGACCCAGTACTTC.

The CDR3 is CASSPPGLAGMSSYNEQFF. The CDR3 DNA follows: TGTGCCAGCAGTCCTCCGGGACTAGCGGGGATGAGCTCCTACAATGAGCAGTTCTTC. V and J are TRBV6-6 and TRBJ2-1, with 13 bases fitting TRBD2. This CDR3 is built from 19 residues. V gave up 5 bases and J gave up 0 bases; unmatched junction bases: 10. Looked up from germline, CDR1 is MNHNY and CDR2 is SVGAGI (reference sequence).

The V gene is TRBV19, the J gene TRBJ1-2; no clear D gene. The CDR3 is 15 amino acids. CDR1 is LNHDA, CDR2 SQIVND, per germline (reference sequence). Trimming stripped 5 bases from V and 5 bases from J, with 18 bases between. The CDR3 sequence: CASSSQVINVYGYTF. The CDR3 coding sequence is TGTGCCAGTAGTTCCCAGGTTATTAACGTTTATGGCTACACCTTC.

The chain has TRBV11-2 and TRBJ1-1; possible D gene TRBD1, 6 bases. The V gene's germline CDR1 is SGHAT and CDR2 FQNNGV. Trimming left V 4 bases short and J 0 bases short, with 9 bases between. The CDR3 spans 14 residues. CDR3 loop: CASSSQGMNTEAFF. The CDR3 DNA reads as TGTGCCAGCAGCTCGCAGGGGATGAACACTGAAGCTTTCTTT.

The chain combines TRBV27 with TRBJ1-5; 7 bases align to TRBD1. V lost 6 bases and J lost 7; bases outside the gene matches: 6. Germline lookup yields CDR1 MNHEY and CDR2 SMNVEV (reference sequence). The CDR3 consists of 13 residues. Written as DNA, the CDR3 is TGTGCCAGCAGCATAACAGGGGTACAGCCCCAGCATTTT. It encodes CASSITGVQPQHF.

The rearrangement uses TRBV4-2 and TRBJ2-3; D ambiguous. Germline loops: CDR1 LGHNA, CDR2 YNFKEQ. The germline V and J ends were trimmed by 2 bases and 2 bases, with 8 bases remaining between them. The CDR3 totals 14 residues. CDR3 in amino acids: CASSQLRDTDTQYF. CDR3 DNA: TGTGCCAGCAGCCAATTGAGAGACACAGATACGCAGTATTTT.

This chain joins TRBV5-1 and TRBJ2-6, with D uncertain. The V and J ends lost 3 bases and 0 bases respectively, with 4 bases between them. Germline loops: CDR1 SGHRS, CDR2 YFSETQ. This CDR3 spans 14 amino acids. The CDR3 coding sequence is TGCGCCAGCAGCTCGAGCTCTGGGGCCAACGTCCTGACTTTC. Amino acids: CASSSSSGANVLTF.

This clone came up once. J is TRBJ1-1 and V is TRBV28; TRBD1 matches at 8 bases. This CDR3 has 13 amino acids. From germline, CDR1 is MDHEN and CDR2 SYDVKM. V trimming: 3 bases; J trimming: 5 bases; junction bases outside the gene matches: 2. The CDR3 coding sequence is TGTGCCAGCAGTTTCAGGGGGCGGACTGAAGCTTTCTTT. Translating gives CASSFRGRTEAFF.

The chain recombines TRBV3-1 (or the pseudogene TRBV3-2) with TRBJ1-5; D is perhaps TRBD1 (5 bases). Germline CDR1 reads LGHDT; CDR2 reads YNNKEL (reference sequence). V lost 2 bases and J 7 bases, leaving 15 bases between the germline ends. CDR3 length: 15 residues. CDR3: CASSQRPGGGQPQHF. The DNA for the CDR3 is TGTGCCAGCAGCCAAAGGCCCGGGGGAGGGCAGCCCCAGCATTTT.

The DNA of the CDR3 is TGTGCCAGCAGCCCCCGGGGGGGCCGTGTCGAGCAGTACGTC. This encodes CASSPRGGRVEQYV. This chain uses TRBV27 with TRBJ2-7, with TRBD2 matching 8 bases. V trimming: 6 bases; J trimming: 6 bases; junction bases outside the gene matches: 10. Germline V gives CDR1 MNHEY, CDR2 SMNVEV (reference sequence). The CDR3 has 14 amino acids.

This sequence joins TRBV7-8 and TRBJ2-7, with TRBD1 matching 10 bases. V gave up 4 bases and J gave up 1 base; unmatched junction bases: 4. Germline CDR1 reads SGHVS; CDR2 reads FQNEAQ. The CDR3 loop spans 15 amino acids. This chain's CDR3 is CASSWGGQGSYEQYF. The CDR3 region has the DNA TGTGCCAGCAGCTGGGGGGGACAGGGGTCCTACGAGCAGTACTTC.

The gene calls are TRBV5-1 and TRBJ2-6, with no clear D. Trimming removed 0 bases from V and 0 bases from J, with 7 bases in between. The CDR3 is made up of 16 amino acids. CDR1 is SGHRS, CDR2 YFSETQ, per germline. CDR3 amino acids: CASSLAVSSGANVLTF. The CDR3 coding sequence is TGCGCCAGCAGCTTGGCCGTGTCCTCTGGGGCCAACGTCCTGACTTTC.

This clone was detected a few times. J is TRBJ1-4 and V is TRBV7-2; D possibly corresponds to TRBD1 (5 bases). CDR1 SGHTA and CDR2 FQGNSA come from the germline V gene. The CDR3 has 13 amino acids. Trimming left V 5 bases short and J 1 base short, with 5 bases between. CDR3 DNA: TGTGCCAGCAGCAGGGGAACTAATGAAAAACTGTTTTTT. Amino acids: CASSRGTNEKLFF.

Concerning this clone itself: The sample holds other DNA sequences that translate to the same CDR3. This rearrangement joins TRBV5-1 to TRBJ2-2; 12 bases fit TRBD2. Germline V CDR1 and CDR2: SGHRS, YFSETQ. The CDR3 loop spans 15 amino acids. Trimming cost V 5 bases and J 2 bases; bases outside gene matches: 1. CDR3 sequence reads: CASRLAGGNTGELFF. CDR3 nucleotide sequence: TGCGCCAGCAGACTAGCGGGGGGTAACACCGGGGAGCTGTTTTTT.

The chain combines TRBV7-9 with TRBJ1-1; D is ambiguous. V was trimmed by 0 bases and J by 2 bases, leaving 13 bases between them. The CDR3 is 16 residues long. CDR1 is SEHNR and CDR2 is FQNEAQ in the germline V gene (reference sequence). CDR3 protein: CASSLALSTLNTEAFF. CDR3 DNA: TGTGCCAGCAGCTTAGCGCTAAGCACTCTAAACACTGAAGCTTTCTTT.

The rearrangement joins TRBV5-4 to TRBJ2-3; D might be TRBD2 (5 bases). CDR3 size: 16 residues. The germline V gene has CDR1 SGHNT and CDR2 YYREEE (reference sequence). Between the trimmed V and J ends, which lost 4 bases and 3 bases, there was a span of 18 bases. The chain's CDR3 is CASSPGGYEGTDTQYF. The CDR3 DNA follows: TGTGCCAGCAGCCCCGGCGGCTATGAGGGAACAGATACGCAGTATTTT.

This chain connects TRBV11-3 to TRBJ1-1, with D perhaps matching TRBD1 (6 bases). Deletions cut 5 bases from V and 2 bases from J, with 15 bases between. Germline loops: CDR1 SGHNT, CDR2 YENEEA. The CDR3 runs 15 residues. The CDR3 DNA reads TGTGCCAGCAGCCACAGGGTTGGTGCTAACACTGAAGCTTTCTTT. This translates into CASSHRVGANTEAFF.

The chain is built from TRBV19 and TRBJ1-2; D gene uncertain. Trimming stripped 1 base from V and 6 bases from J, with 9 bases between. Germline V gives CDR1 LNHDA, CDR2 SQIVND (reference sequence). This CDR3 spans 13 amino acids. The CDR3 spells CASSIVSGNGYTF. The DNA for the CDR3 is TGTGCCAGTAGTATAGTGTCGGGAAATGGCTACACCTTC.